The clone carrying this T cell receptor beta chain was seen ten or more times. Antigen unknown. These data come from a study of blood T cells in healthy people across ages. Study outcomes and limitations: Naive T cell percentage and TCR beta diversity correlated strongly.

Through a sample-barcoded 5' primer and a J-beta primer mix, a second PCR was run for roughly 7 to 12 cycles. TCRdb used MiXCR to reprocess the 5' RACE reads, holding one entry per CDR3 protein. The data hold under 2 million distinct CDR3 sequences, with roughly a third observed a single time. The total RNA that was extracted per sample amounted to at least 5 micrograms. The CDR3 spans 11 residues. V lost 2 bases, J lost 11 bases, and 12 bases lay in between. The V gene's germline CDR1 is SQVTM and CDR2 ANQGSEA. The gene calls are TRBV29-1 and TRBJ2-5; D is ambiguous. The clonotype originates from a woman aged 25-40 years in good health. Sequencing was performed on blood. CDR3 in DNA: TGCAGCGTTGAAATTCTCCGGGTACAGTACTTC. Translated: CSVEILRVQYF.